These 9 T cell receptor beta chains share one sample of origin, sequenced in a study of PD-L1 blockade in urothelial cancer. The assay was immunoSEQ multiplex PCR, and TCRdb's table has in-frame clones only and misses some. Of about 100,000 clones listed, roughly 84% are singletons. This specimen was PBMCs, taken around atezolizumab (anti-PD-L1) treatment. These receptors originate from a man aged 45-65 years with urothelial cancer.

The chain employs TRBV5-1 and TRBJ2-7, with 10 bases aligning to TRBD1. Germline trimming cut 4 bases from V and 1 base from J; bases unmatched to any gene: 5. This CDR3 contains 15 residues. The germline V gene has CDR1 SGHRS and CDR2 YFSETQ. CDR3 sequence (DNA): TGCGCCAGCAGCCCCAGGGGACAGGGGTCCTACGAGCAGTACTTC. It codes for CASSPRGQGSYEQYF.

J is TRBJ1-6 and V is TRBV19; no reliable D call. The CDR3 totals 14 residues. With 6 bases removed from V and 7 bases from J, the gap between germline ends came to 13 bases. Germline CDR1 reads LNHDA; CDR2 reads SQIVND (reference sequence). The CDR3 here is CASRAEVWNSPLHF. DNA of the CDR3: TGTGCCAGTAGGGCGGAAGTTTGGAATTCACCCCTCCACTTT.

CDR3 residues: CASSVRSPYGYTF. DNA of the CDR3: TGTGCCAGCAGTGTAAGGAGCCCTTATGGCTACACCTTC. This chain joins TRBV6-1 and TRBJ1-2, with D unclear. CDR1 is MNHNS and CDR2 is SASEGT in the germline V gene. The CDR3 spans 13 residues. Trimming cost V 4 bases and J 5 bases, with 11 bases left between them.

V usage is TRBV9 and J usage is TRBJ2-2; possible D gene TRBD1, 6 bases. The V end was cut by 0 bases, the J end by 6 bases, with 18 bases between. Germline V gene lookup returns CDR1 SGDLS and CDR2 YYNGEE. CDR3 length: 17 residues. The CDR3 region is CASSVGGLGVGAGELFF. CDR3 coding DNA: TGTGCCAGCAGCGTAGGGGGGCTCGGGGTCGGCGCCGGGGAGCTGTTTTTT.

The chain recombines TRBV5-4 with TRBJ2-1, with D perhaps matching TRBD2 (7 bases). The CDR3 loop spans 16 amino acids. V lost 4 bases, J lost 0 bases, and 14 bases lay in between. Germline CDR1 is SGHNT and CDR2 is YYREEE (reference sequence). The CDR3 nucleotides read TGTGCCAGCAGCCGCGGGGGCCATGGCTCCTACAATGAGCAGTTCTTC. This codes for CASSRGGHGSYNEQFF.

V and J are TRBV7-2 and TRBJ1-1; D remains unclear. From germline, CDR1 is SGHTA and CDR2 FQGNSA. The length of the CDR3 is 17 residues. Trimming removed 0 bases at V and 1 base at J, with 15 bases between. For the CDR3, the DNA is TGTGCCAGCAGCTTAGCCCCTCCTGACAAGGAGAACACTGAAGCTTTCTTT. Amino acid sequence: CASSLAPPDKENTEAFF.

The chain uses TRBV7-9 and TRBJ2-1, with TRBD2 matching over 10 bases. With 5 bases clipped from V and 9 bases from J, the junction kept 13 bases outside the gene matches. This CDR3 has 16 residues. CDR1 and CDR2 from the germline V gene are SEHNR and FQNEAQ (reference sequence). CDR3 coding DNA: TGTGCCAGCAGCAATCCGAGCGGGAGGGGAGGAGGTGAGCAGTTCTTC. Translating it yields CASSNPSGRGGGEQFF.

The rearrangement uses TRBV7-9 and TRBJ2-1; 7 bases are a match to TRBD2. The CDR3 is 16 residues long. CDR1 and CDR2 (germline): SEHNR, FQNEAQ (reference sequence). J gave up 0 bases and V 5 bases, and 7 bases lay outside the gene matches. The CDR3 DNA follows: TGTGCCAGCAGCCCCCTCGGCGGGAGCTCCTACAATGAGCAGTTCTTC. As protein: CASSPLGGSSYNEQFF.

V usage is TRBV9 and J usage is TRBJ1-2; 10 bases are shared with TRBD1. This CDR3 comprises 15 residues. V lost 3 bases to trimming and J lost 8 bases; unmatched junction nucleotides: 10. Germline V gene sequence: CDR1 SGDLS, CDR2 YYNGEE. In DNA form, the CDR3 reads TGTGCCAGCAGCGATAACCGGGACAGGGGTGGAGGCTACACCTTC. As protein: CASSDNRDRGGGYTF.